Listed here are 31 T cell receptor beta chains from one sample, sequenced in a study of tumor-infiltrating lymphocytes in primary liver carcinoma. Germline DNA was extracted too, while blood RNA derived from unsorted whole blood. Starting material of around 460 ng total RNA yielded TCR beta cDNA via a constant-region primer. Slightly modified ARM-PCR served as the procedure for the TCR beta libraries. These libraries came from three rounds of nested multiplex PCR. Forward primers for TRBV1-TRBV30 and a C-beta reverse primer served the first two PCR rounds, at roughly 10 cycles each. TCRdb fed the multiplex PCR reads into MiXCR, producing one record per CDR3 protein. The table shows 150,000 to 200,000 distinct CDR3 sequences, with 60% occurring only once. The sequencing sample was made of peripheral blood. All receptors come from a man in his forties with primary liver carcinoma and hepatitis B virus infection.

Note on this clonotype: At one end the junction does not follow the germline gene, possibly because of a read error. The rearrangement joins TRBV6-5 to TRBJ2-1, with D perhaps TRBD1 or TRBD2 (5 bases each). This CDR3 comprises 15 residues. Per the germline V gene, CDR1 is MNHEY and CDR2 is SVGAGI. Here the CDR3 DNA reads TGTGCCAGCAGTTCCCGGGACGGAGTGGACAATAAGCAGTTCTTC. Protein sequence: CASSSRDGVDNKQFF.

The chain joins TRBV4-1 to TRBJ2-7; D call uncertain. The germline V gene encodes CDR1 MGHRA and CDR2 YSYEKL. V lost 0 bases, J lost 8 bases, and 23 bases lay in between. The CDR3 has 17 amino acids. In DNA form, the CDR3 reads TGCGCCAGCAGCCAAGATTCGGCGGACCGCTCCGTTTCCCAGCAGTACTTC. It specifies CASSQDSADRSVSQQYF.

A note on this clonotype: One end of the junction does not line up with germline, which may come from a read error. The chain uses TRBV11-2 and TRBJ2-2, with D perhaps being TRBD1 or TRBD2 (5 bases each). Germline CDR1 and CDR2: SGHAT and FQNNGV. The CDR3 covers 13 residues. CDR3 in DNA: TGTGCCAGCATACCAGGGAAAGCCGGGAAGCTGTTTTTT. Its protein is CASIPGKAGKLFF.

This chain joins TRBV7-8 and TRBJ2-2; TRBD2 might be the D (6 bases). The germline V gene encodes CDR1 SGHVS and CDR2 FQNEAQ. The CDR3 spans 17 residues. V lost 1 base to trimming and J lost 9 bases, with 21 bases between them. CDR3 sequence (DNA): TGTGCCAGCAGCTTAGGTCGTTGGGCTAGCGCCGCCTGGGAGCTGTTTTTT. As protein: CASSLGRWASAAWELFF.

This clonotype was recorded only once. This chain links TRBV29-1 with TRBJ1-4, with D perhaps matching TRBD1 (6 bases). With 0 bases removed from V and 4 bases from J, the gap between germline ends came to 12 bases. The CDR3 loop spans 15 amino acids. Germline CDR1 SQVTM, CDR2 ANQGSEA. CDR3 sequence (DNA): TGCAGCGTTGAAGATAAGTCCAGGGGTAATGAAAAACTGTTTTTT. Translation: CSVEDKSRGNEKLFF. The full variable domain, completed using reference TRBV29-1 and TRBJ1-4, is SAVISQKPSRDICQRGTSLTIQCQVDSQVTMMFWYRQQPGQSLTLIATANQGSEATYESGFVIDKFPISRPNLTFSTLTVSNMSPEDSSIYLCSVEDKSRGNEKLFFGSGTQLSVL.

This chain joins TRBV10-3 and TRBJ1-6; D is possibly TRBD1 (5 bases). CDR1 and CDR2 from the germline V gene are ENHRY and SYGVKD. This CDR3 is 15 amino acids long. V was shortened by 3 bases and J by 5 bases, with 11 bases between the two germline ends. The CDR3 here is CAISEQRGDNSPLHF. The DNA of the CDR3 is TGTGCCATCAGTGAACAGAGGGGAGATAATTCACCCCTCCACTTT.

This clonotype has more than one count but fewer than ten. This sequence joins TRBV5-1 and TRBJ2-5; no clear D gene. Germline CDR1 is SGHRS and CDR2 is YFSETQ. V was clipped by 4 bases and J by 7 bases, with 14 bases between them. The CDR3 length is 13 residues. The CDR3 nucleotides read TGCGCCAGCAGCCCCGGGCAAGTTGGGACCCAGTACTTC. This translates into CASSPGQVGTQYF.

This chain links TRBV6-5 with TRBJ1-6; 7 bases map to TRBD1. J lost 10 bases, V lost 6 bases, and 9 bases had no gene match. The CDR3 length is 14 residues. From germline, CDR1 is MNHEY and CDR2 SVGAGI. CDR3 protein: CASRQDREGSPLHF. Here the CDR3 DNA reads TGTGCCAGCAGACAAGACAGGGAGGGCTCACCCCTCCACTTT.

Concerning this clonotype itself: Since no conserved phenylalanine or tryptophan closes the CDR3, a read error is the likely cause. The V call is TRBV11-2, the J call TRBJ2-7; TRBD1 is a possible D gene (6 bases). The CDR3 spans 12 residues. V dropped 5 bases and J dropped 8 bases, with 13 bases sitting between them. Germline-derived CDR1 and CDR2 are SGHAT and FQNNGV. CDR3 in DNA: TGTGCCAGCAGCCAAGCCGGGGACAAGCAGTACTTA. It translates to CASSQAGDKQYL.

This clonotype was observed a handful of times. The V call is TRBV5-1, the J call TRBJ1-2; possible D gene TRBD1, 5 bases. Germline values: CDR1 SGHRS, CDR2 YFSETQ. This CDR3 is 15 amino acids long. With 6 bases removed from V and 3 bases from J, the gap between germline ends came to 18 bases. The CDR3 loop is CASNGGRAEDYGYTF. CDR3 DNA sequence: TGCGCCAGCAATGGTGGCAGGGCAGAAGACTATGGCTACACCTTC.

The chain links TRBV7-8 to TRBJ2-1; perhaps TRBD1 as D (5 bases). Germline V lookup: CDR1 SGHVS, CDR2 FQNEAQ. V was cut by 11 bases and J by 7 bases, with 18 bases left in between. This CDR3 contains 13 residues. This CDR3 is CAGGGWGLNEQFF. CDR3 coding DNA: TGTGCCGGCGGCGGTTGGGGCTTAAATGAGCAGTTCTTC.

This clonotype was counted only a few times. The chain has TRBV6-2 or TRBV6-3 and TRBJ2-3; TRBD1 is a possible D gene (6 bases). Per the germline V gene, CDR1 is MNHEY and CDR2 is SVGEGT. Trimming stripped 0 bases from V and 2 bases from J, with 12 bases between. The CDR3 runs to 16 residues. In DNA, the CDR3 is TGTGCCAGCAGTTACTCTTTGGACAGACCCACAGATACGCAGTATTTT. Its protein is CASSYSLDRPTDTQYF.

This clonotype appeared a single time. A much larger clone lies one base from this, so it may be a read error. The chain is built from TRBV29-1 and TRBJ1-5; D ambiguous. The CDR3 is made up of 12 amino acids. The germline V gene encodes CDR1 SQVTM and CDR2 ANQGSEA. The CDR3 nucleotides read TGCTGCGTTGCCGGTAGCAATCAGCCCCAGCATTTT. Translated: CCVAGSNQPQHF.

Points on this clonotype: The junction departs from germline at one end; a sequencing error may be responsible. The genes are TRBV11-2 and TRBJ2-7, with 8 bases fitting TRBD2. This CDR3 region has 15 residues. The V gene's germline CDR1 is SGHAT and CDR2 FQNNGV. The CDR3 nucleotides are TGTGCCAGCAGCTTCCCGGGACTAGGGATCCACGTTCAGTACTTT. This translates into CASSFPGLGIHVQYF. The whole variable domain, filled in from reference TRBV11-2 and TRBJ2-7, reads EAGVAQSPRYKIIEKRQSVAFWCNPISGHATLYWYQQILGQGPKLLIQFQNNGVVDDSQLPKDRFSAERLKGVDSTLKIQPAKLEDSAVYLCASSFPGLGIHVQYFGPGTRLTVT.

For this clonotype: A junction boundary mismatches the germline segment, possibly from a read error. The chain is built from TRBV11-2 and TRBJ2-1; tentative D call: TRBD1 (5 bases). The CDR3 loop spans 13 amino acids. The V gene's germline CDR1 is SGHAT and CDR2 FQNNGV. This CDR3 is CASSLNRYDEQFF. The CDR3 DNA sequence: TGTGCCAGTAGCTTAAACAGGTACGATGAGCAGTTCTTC.

This clonotype was seen many times. At one of its ends the junction is not consistent with the germline gene, which may arise from a read error. The rearrangement joins TRBV11-1 to TRBJ2-1, with a possible D match to TRBD2 (6 bases). CDR3 length equals 16 residues. CDR1 SGHAT and CDR2 FQDESV come from the germline V gene (reference sequence). The CDR3 reads CASSLTRAGYYSEQFF. CDR3 sequence (DNA): TGTGCCAGCAGCTTAACCAGAGCGGGTTATTACAGTGAGCAGTTCTTC.

Notes on this clonotype: At one boundary the junction diverges from the germline segment, which might be a read error. This chain connects TRBV10-3 to TRBJ1-1; unclear D gene. Germline V CDR1 and CDR2: ENHRY, SYGVKD. The CDR3 loop spans 12 amino acids. The CDR3: CAIRIGDTGAFF. CDR3 in DNA: TGTGCCATCAGGATAGGCGACACTGGAGCTTTCTTT.

V gene TRBV29-1 combines with J gene TRBJ2-7; D may be TRBD2 (6 bases). CDR3 length equals 12 residues. In germline, CDR1 is SQVTM, CDR2 ANQGSEA. V was trimmed by 7 bases and J by 5 bases, leaving 15 bases between them. The CDR3 DNA reads as TGCAGCGGATTGGGAGGTGCGGACGAGCAGTACTTC. It yields the protein CSGLGGADEQYF.

This chain connects TRBV4-1 to TRBJ2-3; D possibly corresponds to TRBD2 (7 bases). Trimming stripped 1 base from V and 7 bases from J, with 21 bases between. The CDR3 totals 17 residues. Per germline, CDR1 MGHRA and CDR2 YSYEKL. CDR3 protein: CASSQGGSGGPGNTQYF. Written as DNA, the CDR3 is TGCGCCAGCAGCCAAGGAGGATCGGGGGGCCCGGGGAATACGCAGTATTTT.

This clonotype came up a few times. This sequence joins TRBV5-4 and TRBJ2-4; maybe TRBD2 (6 bases). This CDR3 region has 15 residues. Germline values: CDR1 SGHNT, CDR2 YYREEE (reference sequence). Trimming left V 0 bases short and J 9 bases short, with 16 bases between. CDR3 sequence (DNA): TGTGCCAGCAGCTTGGCCGGAGGTTCCGGGGGCATTCAGTACTTC. Protein product: CASSLAGGSGGIQYF.

This chain links TRBV6-2 or TRBV6-3 with TRBJ1-5; D ambiguous. The length of the CDR3 is 12 residues. In germline, CDR1 is MNHEY, CDR2 SVGEGT. Trimming stripped 6 bases from V and 7 bases from J, with 10 bases between. The CDR3 loop is CASRAREQPQHF. The DNA of the CDR3 is TGTGCCAGCAGGGCGCGAGAACAGCCCCAGCATTTT.

This clonotype occurred many times. The V gene is TRBV11-2, the J gene TRBJ2-3; D is undetermined. Trimming stripped 2 bases from V and 2 bases from J, with 14 bases between. Germline V gives CDR1 SGHAT, CDR2 FQNNGV. The CDR3 has 16 residues. The CDR3 spells CASSLNPSTSTDTQYF. As DNA, the CDR3 is TGTGCCAGCAGCTTAAACCCAAGTACCTCCACAGATACGCAGTATTTT.

This clonotype came up many times. The chain has TRBV11-2 and TRBJ2-1, with D perhaps assigned TRBD1 or TRBD2 (5 bases each). Trimming took 5 bases from V and 10 from J, leaving 12 bases between them. The V gene's germline CDR1 is SGHAT and CDR2 FQNNGV. This CDR3 comprises 12 residues. This CDR3 reads CASSPRGPEQFF. Here the CDR3 DNA reads TGTGCCAGCAGCCCACGGGGCCCGGAGCAGTTCTTC.

The V call is TRBV29-1, the J call TRBJ2-1; 9 bases map to TRBD2. Germline V lookup: CDR1 SQVTM, CDR2 ANQGSEA. The CDR3 runs 15 residues. The V and J ends lost 8 bases and 5 bases, in that order; junction bases with no gene match: 13. CDR3 nucleotides: TGCAGCATTATCCAGGGCGGGGGGGGGAACAATGAGCAGTTCTTC. This translates into CSIIQGGGGNNEQFF.

CDR3 sequence reads: CASSLRRVGYETQYF. The CDR3, as DNA: TGTGCCAGCAGCTTACGGAGGGTTGGATATGAGACCCAGTACTTC. The V and J genes are TRBV7-9 and TRBJ2-5; a possible D gene is TRBD2 (6 bases). V lost 2 bases, J lost 5 bases, and 15 bases lay in between. This CDR3 has 15 amino acids. Germline loops: CDR1 SEHNR, CDR2 FQNEAQ (reference sequence).

The J gene is TRBJ1-1, the V gene TRBV11-2; perhaps TRBD1 as D (5 bases). The V end was cut by 5 bases, the J end by 10 bases, with 20 bases between. CDR3 length: 14 residues. Germline V lookup: CDR1 SGHAT, CDR2 FQNNGV. The CDR3 is CASSPGRTYAGAFF. The CDR3, as DNA: TGTGCCAGCAGCCCAGGGAGGACGTACGCTGGAGCTTTCTTT.

Concerning this clonotype itself: Given the absence of the conserved phenylalanine or tryptophan at the CDR3 end, a read error is likely. CDR3 coding DNA: TGTGCCAGCCGCTTCACAGGGGCCGAGCAGTACCTC. Translation: CASRFTGAEQYL. The V and J genes are TRBV7-8 and TRBJ2-7, with 7 bases fitting TRBD1. This CDR3 is built from 12 residues. The germline gives CDR1 SGHVS, CDR2 FQNEAQ.

This clonotype was counted at least ten times. This chain uses TRBV7-9 with TRBJ2-3; the D is unclear. The V end lost 1 base, the J end lost 4 bases, and 6 bases lay between the germline ends. Per germline, CDR1 SEHNR and CDR2 FQNEAQ (reference sequence). The CDR3 is 13 amino acids. CDR3 residues: CASSLDSADTQYF. The CDR3 DNA is TGTGCCAGCAGCTTAGATTCCGCAGATACGCAGTATTTT. Based on the CDR3 plus reference TRBV7-9 and TRBJ2-3, the full variable domain is DTGVSQNPRHKITKRGQNVTFRCDPISEHNRLYWYRQTLGQGPEFLTYFQNEAQLEKSRLLSDRFSAERPKGSFSTLEIQRTEQGDSAMYLCASSLDSADTQYFGPGTRLTVL.

Notes on this clonotype: The conserved phenylalanine or tryptophan is not found at the CDR3 terminus, so this likely reflects a read error. The chain couples TRBV11-3 to TRBJ2-1; D is perhaps TRBD2 (6 bases). The CDR3 runs to 14 residues. V was cut by 4 bases and J by 9 bases, with 16 bases left in between. The germline V gene encodes CDR1 SGHNT and CDR2 YENEEA. The CDR3 is CASSSGDSNSEQFL. The CDR3 DNA reads TGTGCCAGCAGCTCGGGGGACTCAAACAGTGAGCAGTTCCTC.

As concerns this clonotype: One end of the junction is discordant with germline, which a read error may explain. V is TRBV6-5 and J is TRBJ1-2; D not certain. Germline values: CDR1 MNHEY, CDR2 SVGAGI. This CDR3 has 14 amino acids. The CDR3 sequence: CASSYSSPGYGYAF. The DNA for the CDR3 is TGTGCCAGCAGTTACTCGAGTCCAGGCTATGGCTACGCCTTC.

This clonotype came up once. It is likely a read error, because the conserved phenylalanine at the end of the CDR3 is missing. The chain uses TRBV11-2 and TRBJ2-3; TRBD2 matches at 13 bases. This CDR3 has 19 amino acids. Germline values: CDR1 SGHAT, CDR2 FQNNGV. DNA of the CDR3: TGTGCCAGCAGCAATCGATACCCGGGACTAGCGGGACGGGGAGATACTCAGTATTCT. This translates into CASSNRYPGLAGRGDTQYS.